This section outlines one TCR beta chain sequence together with its context. What it binds is not known. Trimming cost V 10 bases and J 5 bases, with 14 bases left between them. In germline, CDR1 is LGHDT, CDR2 YNNKEL (reference sequence). The CDR3 extends over 13 amino acids. TCRdb keeps only in-frame clones here, not all; method: immunoSEQ multiplex PCR. The sample carries more than 9,000 clones, around 84% recorded once. The unexposed donors gave CD4+ T cells in about 2011-2018, prior to COVID-19. Isolation of CD4+ T cells took place after 10 days in culture. The data stem from a study of CD4 T cells in relation to SARS-CoV-2 and coronaviruses. Study results and caveats: Crossreactivity was assessed only for spike protein, not other viral proteins.

V gene TRBV3-1 (or the pseudogene TRBV3-2) combines with J gene TRBJ1-4; D remains unclear. The TCR comes from a human donor in good health. Specimen: CD4+ T cells from PBMCs, cultured in vitro. The CDR3 region is CAIGERVNEKLFF. CDR3 bases: TGTGCCATTGGGGAGAGGGTAAATGAAAAACTGTTTTTT.